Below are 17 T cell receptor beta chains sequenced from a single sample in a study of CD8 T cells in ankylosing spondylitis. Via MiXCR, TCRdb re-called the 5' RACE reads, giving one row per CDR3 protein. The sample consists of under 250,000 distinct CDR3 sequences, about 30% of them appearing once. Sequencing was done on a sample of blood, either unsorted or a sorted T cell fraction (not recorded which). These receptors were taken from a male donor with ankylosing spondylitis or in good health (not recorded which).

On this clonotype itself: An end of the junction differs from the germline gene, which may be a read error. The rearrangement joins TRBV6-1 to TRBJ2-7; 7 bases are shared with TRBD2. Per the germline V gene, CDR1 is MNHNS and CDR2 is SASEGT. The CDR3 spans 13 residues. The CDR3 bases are TGTGCCAGCGGCTGGGGGGGTACCTATGAGCAGTACTTC. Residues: CASGWGGTYEQYF.

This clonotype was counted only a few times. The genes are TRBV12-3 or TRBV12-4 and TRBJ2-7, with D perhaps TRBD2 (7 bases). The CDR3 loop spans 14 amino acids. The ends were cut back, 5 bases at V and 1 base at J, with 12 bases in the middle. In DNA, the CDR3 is TGTGCCAGCAGTCCGGGGGGCCGTTCCTACGAGCAGTACTTC. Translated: CASSPGGRSYEQYF.

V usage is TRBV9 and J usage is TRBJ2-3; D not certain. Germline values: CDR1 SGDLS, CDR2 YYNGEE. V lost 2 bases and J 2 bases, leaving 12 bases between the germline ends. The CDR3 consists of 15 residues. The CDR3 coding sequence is TGTGCCAGCAGCGTTGGGCAGATAGACACAGATACGCAGTATTTT. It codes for CASSVGQIDTDTQYF. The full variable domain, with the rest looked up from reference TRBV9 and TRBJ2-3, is DSGVTQTPKHLITATGQRVTLRCSPRSGDLSVYWYQQSLDQGLQFLIQYYNGEERAKGNILERFSAQQFPDLHSELNLSSLELGDSALYFCASSVGQIDTDTQYFGPGTRLTVL.

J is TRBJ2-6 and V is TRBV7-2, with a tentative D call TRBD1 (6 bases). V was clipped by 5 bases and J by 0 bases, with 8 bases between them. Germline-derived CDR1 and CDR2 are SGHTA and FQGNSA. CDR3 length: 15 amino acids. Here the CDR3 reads CASSKQGSGANVLTF. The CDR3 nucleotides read TGTGCCAGCAGCAAACAGGGCTCTGGGGCCAACGTCCTGACTTTC.

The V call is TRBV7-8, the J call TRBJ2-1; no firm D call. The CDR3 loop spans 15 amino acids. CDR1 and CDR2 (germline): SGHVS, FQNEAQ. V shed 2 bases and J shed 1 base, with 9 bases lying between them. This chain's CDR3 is CASSLRTSSYNEQFF. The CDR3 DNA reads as TGTGCCAGCAGCTTAAGGACCTCGTCCTACAATGAGCAGTTCTTC.

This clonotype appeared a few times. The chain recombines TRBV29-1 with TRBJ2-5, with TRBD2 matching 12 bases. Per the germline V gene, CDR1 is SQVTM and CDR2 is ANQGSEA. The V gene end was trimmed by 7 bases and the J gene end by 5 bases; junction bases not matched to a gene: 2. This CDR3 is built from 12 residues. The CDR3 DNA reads TGCAGCGGTGGACTAGCGGGGGAGACCCAGTACTTC. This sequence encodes CSGGLAGETQYF.

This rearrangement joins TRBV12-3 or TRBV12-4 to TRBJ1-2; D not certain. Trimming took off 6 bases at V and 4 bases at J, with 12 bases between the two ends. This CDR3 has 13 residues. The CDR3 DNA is TGTGCCAGCAGCCCCGGGCAGCGCTATGGCTACACCTTC. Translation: CASSPGQRYGYTF.

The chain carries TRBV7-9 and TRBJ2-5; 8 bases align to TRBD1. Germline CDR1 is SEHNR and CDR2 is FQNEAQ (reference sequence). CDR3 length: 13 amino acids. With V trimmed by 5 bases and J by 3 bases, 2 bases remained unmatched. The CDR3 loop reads CASSEQGEETQYF. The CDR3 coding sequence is TGTGCCAGCAGCGAACAGGGGGAAGAGACCCAGTACTTC.

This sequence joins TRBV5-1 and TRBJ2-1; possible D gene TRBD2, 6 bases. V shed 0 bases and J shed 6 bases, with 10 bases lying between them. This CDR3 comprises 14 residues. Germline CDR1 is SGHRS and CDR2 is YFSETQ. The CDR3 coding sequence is TGCGCCAGCAGCTTGGTAATCGGGAGCAATGAGCAGTTCTTC. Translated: CASSLVIGSNEQFF.

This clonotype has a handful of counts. CDR3 residues: CGADRGSNEQFF. The CDR3 bases are TGCGGGGCGGACAGGGGAAGCAATGAGCAGTTCTTC. The chain couples TRBV29-1 to TRBJ2-1; 9 bases are shared with TRBD1. The germline V gene encodes CDR1 SQVTM and CDR2 ANQGSEA. The CDR3 runs to 12 residues.

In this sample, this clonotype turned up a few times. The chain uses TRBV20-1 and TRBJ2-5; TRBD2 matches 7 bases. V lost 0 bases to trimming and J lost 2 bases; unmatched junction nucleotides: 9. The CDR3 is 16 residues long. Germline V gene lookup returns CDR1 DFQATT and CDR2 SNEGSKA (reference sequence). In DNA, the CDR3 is TGCAGTGCTAGAGATCTCTTGGGGGACTATCAAGAGACCCAGTACTTC. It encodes CSARDLLGDYQETQYF.

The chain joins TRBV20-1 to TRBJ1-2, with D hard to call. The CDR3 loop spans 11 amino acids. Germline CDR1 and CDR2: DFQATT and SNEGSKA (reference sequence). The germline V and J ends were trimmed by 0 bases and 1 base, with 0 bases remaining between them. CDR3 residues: CSARDNYGYTF. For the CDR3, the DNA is TGCAGTGCTAGAGATAACTATGGCTACACCTTC.

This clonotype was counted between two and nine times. The CDR3 nucleotides read TGTGCCAGCAGTTTTAATCCGGGACTGAACACTGAAGCTTTCTTT. Its translation is CASSFNPGLNTEAFF. This chain links TRBV12-3 or TRBV12-4 with TRBJ1-1; possible D gene TRBD1, 5 bases. Deletions cut 3 bases from V and 0 bases from J, with 11 bases between. The CDR3 consists of 15 residues.

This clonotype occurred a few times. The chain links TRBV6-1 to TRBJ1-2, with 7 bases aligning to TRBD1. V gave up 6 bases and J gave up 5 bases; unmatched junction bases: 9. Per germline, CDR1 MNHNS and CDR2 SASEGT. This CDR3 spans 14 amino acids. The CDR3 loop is CASSKAQGGYGYTF. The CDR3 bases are TGTGCCAGCAGCAAAGCCCAGGGGGGGTATGGCTACACCTTC.

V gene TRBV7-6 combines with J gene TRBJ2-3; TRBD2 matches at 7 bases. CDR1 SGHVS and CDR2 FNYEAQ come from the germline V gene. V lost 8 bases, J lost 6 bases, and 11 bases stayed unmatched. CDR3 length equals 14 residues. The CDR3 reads CASAQRGHQDTQYF. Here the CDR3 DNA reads TGTGCCAGCGCCCAGCGGGGCCACCAGGATACGCAGTATTTT.

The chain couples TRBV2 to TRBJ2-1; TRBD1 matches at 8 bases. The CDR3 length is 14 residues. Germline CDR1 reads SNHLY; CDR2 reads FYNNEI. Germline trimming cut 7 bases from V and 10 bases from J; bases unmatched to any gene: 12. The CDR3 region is CASNRPGGWGEQFF. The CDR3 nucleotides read TGTGCCAGCAATCGCCCAGGGGGCTGGGGAGAGCAGTTCTTC.

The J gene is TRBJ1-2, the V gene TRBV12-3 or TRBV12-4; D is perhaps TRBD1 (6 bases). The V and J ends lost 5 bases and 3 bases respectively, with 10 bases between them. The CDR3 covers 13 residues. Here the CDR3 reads CASSRDKYYGYTF. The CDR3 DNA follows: TGTGCCAGCAGTAGGGACAAGTACTATGGCTACACCTTC.